This TCR beta chain was sequenced for a study of blood T cell repertoires in COVID-19. Individuals aged about 18 to 90 years were recruited from approximately 22 US areas. Cohort 3 donors were reported recovered after two negative PCRs, clearance, or symptom resolution. Method: immunoSEQ multiplex PCR; TCRdb's copy keeps in-frame clones and lacks some. The table shows around 310,000 clones, with under 90% occurring only once. CDR1 is ENHRY and CDR2 is SYGVKD in the germline V gene. Trimming shortened V by 10 bases and J by 1 base, and 17 bases separated the two germline ends. This CDR3 has 14 residues.

The chain carries TRBV10-3 and TRBJ2-7, with a possible D match to TRBD1 (6 bases). The receptor was derived from a woman aged 25 to 39 who had recovered from COVID-19. Sequencing was performed on PBMCs or T cells enriched from blood (not recorded which). Here the CDR3 reads CASNRDLGSYEQYF. The CDR3, as DNA: TGTGCCAGCAACAGGGATCTGGGGTCCTACGAGCAGTACTTC.